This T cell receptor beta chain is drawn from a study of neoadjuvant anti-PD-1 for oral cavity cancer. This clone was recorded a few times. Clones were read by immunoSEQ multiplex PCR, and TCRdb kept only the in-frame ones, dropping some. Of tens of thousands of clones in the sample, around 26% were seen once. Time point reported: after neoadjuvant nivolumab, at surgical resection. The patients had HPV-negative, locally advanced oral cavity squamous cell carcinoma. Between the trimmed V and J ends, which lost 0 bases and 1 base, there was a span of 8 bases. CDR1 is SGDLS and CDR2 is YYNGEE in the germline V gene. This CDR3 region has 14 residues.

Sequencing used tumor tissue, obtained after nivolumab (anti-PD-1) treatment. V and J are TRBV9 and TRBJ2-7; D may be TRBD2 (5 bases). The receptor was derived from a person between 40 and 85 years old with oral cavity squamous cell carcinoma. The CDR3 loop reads CASSVGAESYEQYF. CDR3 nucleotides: TGTGCCAGCAGCGTAGGAGCGGAATCCTACGAGCAGTACTTC.